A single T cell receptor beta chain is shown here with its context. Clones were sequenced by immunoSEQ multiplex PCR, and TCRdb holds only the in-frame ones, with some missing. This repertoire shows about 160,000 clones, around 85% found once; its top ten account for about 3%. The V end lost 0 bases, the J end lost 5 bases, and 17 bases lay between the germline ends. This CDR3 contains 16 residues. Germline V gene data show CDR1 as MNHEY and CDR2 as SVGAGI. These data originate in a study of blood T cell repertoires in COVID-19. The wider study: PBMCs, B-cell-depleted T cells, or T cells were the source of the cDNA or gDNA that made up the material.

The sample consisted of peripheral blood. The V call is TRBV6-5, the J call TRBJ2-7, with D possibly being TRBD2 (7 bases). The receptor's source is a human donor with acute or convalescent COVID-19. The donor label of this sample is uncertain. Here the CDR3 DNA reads TGTGCCAGCAGTTACTCGTACGGGGGGCATCGAAACGAGCAGTACTTC. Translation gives CASSYSYGGHRNEQYF.